Listed here is a single TCR beta chain. V lost 2 bases, J lost 5 bases, and 10 bases lay in between. The germline V gene encodes CDR1 SGHNT and CDR2 YYREEE (reference sequence). The CDR3 runs 13 residues. This sample is drawn from a study of blood T cell repertoires in COVID-19. Study as a whole: The analysed material was cDNA or gDNA that came from T cells, B-cell-depleted T cells, or PBMCs.

The protocol was immunoSEQ multiplex PCR, while the TCRdb copy is restricted to in-frame clones and leaves out a portion. The data show roughly 400,000 clones, approximately 86% seen once. The chain carries TRBV5-4 and TRBJ1-1; D is possibly TRBD1 (5 bases). This receptor was taken from a middle-aged woman with acute COVID-19. The material sequenced was PBMCs or T cells enriched from blood (not recorded which). DNA of the CDR3: TGTGCCAGCAGCTTCCAGGGTAGGACTGAAGCTTTCTTT. As protein: CASSFQGRTEAFF.